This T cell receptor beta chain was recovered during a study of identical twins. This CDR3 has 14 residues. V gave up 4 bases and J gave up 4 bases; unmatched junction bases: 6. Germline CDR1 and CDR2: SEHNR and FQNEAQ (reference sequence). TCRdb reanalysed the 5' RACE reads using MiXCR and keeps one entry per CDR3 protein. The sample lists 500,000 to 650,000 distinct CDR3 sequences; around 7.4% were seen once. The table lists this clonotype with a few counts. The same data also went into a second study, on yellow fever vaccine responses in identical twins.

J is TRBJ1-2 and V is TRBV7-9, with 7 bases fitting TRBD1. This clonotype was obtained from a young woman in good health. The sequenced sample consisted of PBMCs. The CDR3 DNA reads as TGTGCCAGCAGCTCGCCCGGGACAGTCTATGGCTACACCTTC. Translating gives CASSSPGTVYGYTF.